These 3 T cell receptor beta chains were sequenced from one sample in a study of cytomegalovirus exposure and HLA in healthy donors. The PCR was carried out with 60 Vbeta primers and 13 Jbeta primers. TCRdb's copy holds only in-frame clones and misses some; the assay was immunoSEQ multiplex PCR. The profile shows over 85,000 clones, 60% to 80% of them singletons. Specimen: PBMCs. The receptors come from a female donor in good health and CMV-seronegative.

This clone occurred a few times. The chain is built from TRBV12-5 and TRBJ2-1, with 9 positions matching TRBD1. Germline CDR1 reads LGHNT; CDR2 reads FRNRAP. After removal of 0 bases from V and 9 bases from J, the junction contained 3 bases not matched to a gene. The CDR3 runs 14 residues. The CDR3 DNA reads as TGTGCTAGTGGTTTGGTACAGGGGGCGCCTGAGCAGTTCTTC. This sequence encodes CASGLVQGAPEQFF.

The table lists this clone with a few counts. The chain recombines TRBV9 with TRBJ2-1, with 9 positions matching TRBD2. The junction had 6 bases not matched to a gene; V was cut back by 4 bases and J by 4 bases. The CDR3 runs 15 residues. The germline V gene has CDR1 SGDLS and CDR2 YYNGEE. CDR3 sequence: CASSLSGGSYNEQFF. As DNA, the CDR3 is TGTGCCAGCAGCTTAAGCGGGGGGTCTTACAATGAGCAGTTCTTC.

There are a few counts of this clone. The chain links TRBV29-1 to TRBJ2-3; no definite D call. CDR1 is SQVTM and CDR2 is ANQGSEA in the germline V gene. The CDR3 runs 14 residues. The V and J ends lost 3 bases and 3 bases respectively, with 13 bases between them. The CDR3 is CSVDIRIGTDTQYF. CDR3 coding DNA: TGCAGCGTTGATATCCGGATCGGGACAGATACGCAGTATTTT.